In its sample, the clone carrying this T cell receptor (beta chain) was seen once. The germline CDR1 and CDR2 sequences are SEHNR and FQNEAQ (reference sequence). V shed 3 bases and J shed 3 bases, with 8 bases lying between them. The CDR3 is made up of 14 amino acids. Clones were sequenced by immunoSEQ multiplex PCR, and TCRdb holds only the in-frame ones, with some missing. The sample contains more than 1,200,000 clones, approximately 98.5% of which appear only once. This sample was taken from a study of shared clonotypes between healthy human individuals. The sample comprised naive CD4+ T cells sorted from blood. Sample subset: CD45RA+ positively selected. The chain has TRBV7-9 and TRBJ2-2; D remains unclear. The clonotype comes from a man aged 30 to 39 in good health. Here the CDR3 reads CASSLTRYTGELFF. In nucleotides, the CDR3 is TGTGCCAGCAGCTTGACACGTTACACCGGGGAGCTGTTTTTT.